This T cell receptor (beta chain) is drawn from a study of identical twins. Study-wide points: Part of the zero-insertion signal could reflect confounding by invariant MAIT and iNKT cells. Fewer insertions were carried by abundant cord blood beta clonotypes, but none was seen in memory repertoires.

TCRdb reanalysed the 5' RACE reads using MiXCR and keeps one entry per CDR3 protein. In the table there are hundreds of thousands of distinct CDR3 sequences, approximately 24% of which are singletons. This CDR3 comprises 14 residues. V lost 0 bases and J 9 bases, leaving 15 bases between the germline ends. CDR1 and CDR2 from the germline V gene are MNHEY and SVGAGI. This clonotype appeared a few times. Its antigen remains unknown. Another study also made use of these data, one on T cells expressing NK-cell markers. From that study: HCMV seropositivity marked seven of the eight sequenced donors; one was seronegative. NKG2C+ dominant clonotypes from over five donors made up about 1.0-7.5% of CD8+ T cells.

The sample comprised CD4+ T cells sorted from blood. The chain is built from TRBV6-5 and TRBJ2-7, with D perhaps TRBD2 (6 bases). This TCR was recovered from a woman under 30 in good health. In DNA, the CDR3 is TGTGCCAGCAGTTACTCGCGGAGGGATCCCTCGCAGTACTTC. This translates into CASSYSRRDPSQYF.